This T cell receptor beta chain emerged from a study of shared clonotypes between healthy human individuals. Clones were read by immunoSEQ multiplex PCR, and TCRdb kept only the in-frame ones, dropping some. The sample lists 2 million to 2.5 million clones; 80% to 95% were seen once. The CDR3 sequence is 16 residues long. CDR1 and CDR2 (germline): SGHTA, FQGTGA. The V and J ends lost 2 bases and 5 bases, in that order; junction bases with no gene match: 9. The sequencing input was naive CD4+ T cells from PBMCs. Noted subset: CD45RA+ positively selected. The origin of this receptor is a man aged 18 to 29 in good health. Some clones in this sample may be carry-over from other donors' samples. V is TRBV7-3 and J is TRBJ1-1; 9 bases are shared with TRBD1. This CDR3 is CASSLLGQGMRTEAFF. DNA for the CDR3: TGTGCCAGCAGCTTATTGGGACAGGGAATGAGGACTGAAGCTTTCTTT.